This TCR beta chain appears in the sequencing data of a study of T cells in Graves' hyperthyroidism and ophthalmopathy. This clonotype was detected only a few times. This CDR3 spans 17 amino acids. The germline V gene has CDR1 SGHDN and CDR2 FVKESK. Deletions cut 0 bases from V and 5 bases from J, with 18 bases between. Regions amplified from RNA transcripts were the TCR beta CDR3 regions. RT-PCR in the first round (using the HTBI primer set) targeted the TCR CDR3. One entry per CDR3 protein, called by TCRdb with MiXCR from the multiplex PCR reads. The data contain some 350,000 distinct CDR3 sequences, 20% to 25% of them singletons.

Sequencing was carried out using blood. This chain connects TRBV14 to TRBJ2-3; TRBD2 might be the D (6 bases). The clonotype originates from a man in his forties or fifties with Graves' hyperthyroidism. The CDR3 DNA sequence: TGTGCCAGCAGCCAAGATCCCGGAGGACTACCCCAAGATACGCAGTATTTT. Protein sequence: CASSQDPGGLPQDTQYF.